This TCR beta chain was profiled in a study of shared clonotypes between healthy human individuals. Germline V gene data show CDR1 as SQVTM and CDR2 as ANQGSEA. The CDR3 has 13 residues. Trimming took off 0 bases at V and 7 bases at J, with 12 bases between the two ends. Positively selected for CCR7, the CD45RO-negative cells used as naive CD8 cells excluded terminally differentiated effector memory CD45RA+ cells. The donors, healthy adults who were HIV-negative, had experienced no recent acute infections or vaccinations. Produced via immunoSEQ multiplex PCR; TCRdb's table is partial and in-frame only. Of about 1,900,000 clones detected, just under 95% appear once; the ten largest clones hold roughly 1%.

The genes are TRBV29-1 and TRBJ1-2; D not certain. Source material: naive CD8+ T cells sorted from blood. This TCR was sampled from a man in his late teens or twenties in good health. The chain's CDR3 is CSVEELGVAGYTF. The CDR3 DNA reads TGCAGCGTTGAAGAACTAGGAGTTGCTGGCTACACCTTC.